The T cell receptor (beta chain) under discussion was sequenced for a study of beta chain features in type 1 diabetes. Study details: Age and gender were similar between patients and healthy donors, as were cell yields. Study-level findings and limits: Shorter templates might be favored by PCR, and equally so in patients and in controls. People with Type 1 diabetes carried modestly yet significantly shorter TCRB CDR3s in all four CD4+ subsets. Naive, central memory and Treg TCRB repertoires appeared more alike in patients than in healthy donors.

V lost 4 bases to trimming and J lost 7 bases; unmatched junction nucleotides: 4. The length of the CDR3 is 15 residues. CDR1 and CDR2 (germline): MNHNS, SASEGT. The authors reverse transcribed all of the isolated RNA, so sequencing captured expressed TCRB transcripts. Here immunoSEQ multiplex PCR was the method, and the copy in TCRdb shows in-frame clones only, minus some. The sample lists 230,000 or so clones; approximately 16% were seen once. By way of CD45RO/CCR7/CD25/CD127/CD95/CD27, the CD4+ regulatory, stem cell-like memory, central memory and naive cells were sorted. This clone was seen a handful of times. The target antigen is unknown.

V gene TRBV6-1 combines with J gene TRBJ2-1; 13 nucleotides align to TRBD2. Sample: naive CD4+ T cells from blood. The TCR sequence derives from a man aged 30-40 years with type 1 diabetes. CDR3 protein: CASSAGTSGNNEQFF. The CDR3 bases are TGTGCCAGCAGTGCCGGGACTAGCGGGAATAATGAGCAGTTCTTC.